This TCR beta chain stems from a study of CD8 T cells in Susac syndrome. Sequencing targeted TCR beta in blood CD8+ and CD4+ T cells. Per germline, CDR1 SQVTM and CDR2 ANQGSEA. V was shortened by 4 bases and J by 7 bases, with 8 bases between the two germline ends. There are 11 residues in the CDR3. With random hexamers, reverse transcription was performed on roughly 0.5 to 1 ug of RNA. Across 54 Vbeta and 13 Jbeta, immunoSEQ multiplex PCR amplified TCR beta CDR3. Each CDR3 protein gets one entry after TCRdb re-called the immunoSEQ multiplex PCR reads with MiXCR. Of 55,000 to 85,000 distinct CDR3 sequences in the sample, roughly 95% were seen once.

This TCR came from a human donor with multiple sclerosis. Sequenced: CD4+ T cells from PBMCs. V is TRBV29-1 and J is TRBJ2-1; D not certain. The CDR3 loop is CSVGVLNEQFF. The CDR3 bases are TGCAGCGTTGGAGTGTTGAATGAGCAGTTCTTC.